This TCR beta chain was sequenced for a study of cytomegalovirus exposure and HLA in healthy donors. This PCR relied on a set of 60 Vbeta primers and 13 Jbeta primers. Method: immunoSEQ multiplex PCR; TCRdb's copy keeps in-frame clones and lacks some. The sample includes roughly 160,000 clones, 65% to 80% seen only once; the top ten take 3% to 3.5%. The CDR3 has 14 amino acids. V lost 7 bases, J lost 0 bases, and 4 bases stayed unmatched. Germline values: CDR1 SQVTM, CDR2 ANQGSEA. The rearrangement uses TRBV29-1 and TRBJ1-4, with 8 bases matching TRBD1. The receptor's source is a woman between 45 and 60 years old in good health and CMV-seropositive. What was sequenced was PBMCs. Here the CDR3 DNA reads TGCAGCGGATCGACAGGGGCAACTAATGAAAAACTGTTTTTT. Translated, it gives CSGSTGATNEKLFF.